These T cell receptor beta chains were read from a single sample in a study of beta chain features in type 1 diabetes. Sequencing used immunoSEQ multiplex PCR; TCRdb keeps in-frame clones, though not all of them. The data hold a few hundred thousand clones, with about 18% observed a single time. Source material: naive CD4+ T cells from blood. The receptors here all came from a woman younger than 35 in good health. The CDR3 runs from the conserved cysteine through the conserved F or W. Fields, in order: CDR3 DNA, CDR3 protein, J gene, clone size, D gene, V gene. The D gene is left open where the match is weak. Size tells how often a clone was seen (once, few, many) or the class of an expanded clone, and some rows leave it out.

cdr3_nt: TGTGGTCTCAGGGGGCTCCTCTATGGCTACACCTTC; cdr3_aa: CGLRGLLYGYTF; j_call: TRBJ1-2; clone_size: few; d_call: TRBD1; v_call: TRBV7-7
cdr3_nt: TGTGCCAGCAGACGACAGGGTGGGAATCAGCCCCAGCATTTT; cdr3_aa: CASRRQGGNQPQHF; j_call: TRBJ1-5; clone_size: few; d_call: TRBD1; v_call: TRBV6-5
cdr3_nt: TGTGCCAGCAGCGTAGATTACATGAGGGTTGAGCAGTTCTTC; cdr3_aa: CASSVDYMRVEQFF; j_call: TRBJ2-1; clone_size: few; d_call: -; v_call: TRBV9
cdr3_nt: TGTGCCAGCAGCTTGGGCCCCGGGACAGAATACGAGCAGTACTTC; cdr3_aa: CASSLGPGTEYEQYF; j_call: TRBJ2-7; clone_size: -; d_call: TRBD1; v_call: TRBV5-4
cdr3_nt: TGCAGCGGTCAGGGGCGGCAAGAGACCCAGTACTTC; cdr3_aa: CSGQGRQETQYF; j_call: TRBJ2-5; clone_size: -; d_call: -; v_call: TRBV29-1
cdr3_nt: TGCGCCAGCAGTCAATCACCGGGGCAGGCGGGAGTCGTGGCCGGGGAGCTGTTTTTT; cdr3_aa: CASSQSPGQAGVVAGELFF; j_call: TRBJ2-2; clone_size: few; d_call: TRBD2; v_call: TRBV23-1
cdr3_nt: TGTGCCAGCAGTTACTCATACAGGGACTACGAGCAGTACTTC; cdr3_aa: CASSYSYRDYEQYF; j_call: TRBJ2-7; clone_size: few; d_call: -; v_call: TRBV6-5
cdr3_nt: TGTGCCAGCAGCTTGCAAGCCAGGGGCACTGAAGCTTTCTTT; cdr3_aa: CASSLQARGTEAFF; j_call: TRBJ1-1; clone_size: few; d_call: -; v_call: TRBV5-4
cdr3_nt: TGCAGCGTTTCTCCAGGGGGTTGGGAAAAACTGTTTTTT; cdr3_aa: CSVSPGGWEKLFF; j_call: TRBJ1-4; clone_size: -; d_call: TRBD1; v_call: TRBV29-1
cdr3_nt: TGTGCCAGCAGTTACTCTGGACAGGGCCAGTATGGCTACACCTTC; cdr3_aa: CASSYSGQGQYGYTF; j_call: TRBJ1-2; clone_size: -; d_call: TRBD1; v_call: TRBV6-5
cdr3_nt: TGTGCCAGCAGCTTTGGAGGGGAGGGGAGGCAACAGTTCTTC; cdr3_aa: CASSFGGEGRQQFF; j_call: TRBJ2-1; clone_size: few; d_call: TRBD2; v_call: TRBV7-8
cdr3_nt: TGTGCCAGCAGCCGTGTACAGGGGGCAGGGTACGAGCAGTACTTC; cdr3_aa: CASSRVQGAGYEQYF; j_call: TRBJ2-7; clone_size: -; d_call: TRBD1; v_call: TRBV11-2
cdr3_nt: TGTGCCAGCAGCAGCGGGGGGGCGCATGAGCAGTTCTTC; cdr3_aa: CASSSGGAHEQFF; j_call: TRBJ2-1; clone_size: few; d_call: TRBD2; v_call: TRBV7-2
cdr3_nt: TGTGCCAGCTGGAGGGGCCCCCCTACCTACGAGCAGTACTTC; cdr3_aa: CASWRGPPTYEQYF; j_call: TRBJ2-7; clone_size: few; d_call: -; v_call: TRBV2
cdr3_nt: TGTGCCAGCAGCTCTCAGGAGGGCTCCTACAATGAGCAGTTCTTC; cdr3_aa: CASSSQEGSYNEQFF; j_call: TRBJ2-1; clone_size: few; d_call: -; v_call: TRBV7-2
cdr3_nt: TGCGCCAGCAGCGACCCGAGCGGGAGTAGCTACAATGAGCAGTTCTTC; cdr3_aa: CASSDPSGSSYNEQFF; j_call: TRBJ2-1; clone_size: -; d_call: TRBD2; v_call: TRBV5-1
cdr3_nt: TGTGCCTGGAGTAAGGGGACTCATCGAGACTACACCTTC; cdr3_aa: CAWSKGTHRDYTF; j_call: TRBJ1-2; clone_size: few; d_call: -; v_call: TRBV30
cdr3_nt: TGTGCCTGGAGTGTCCCTGCGGGATTAGGCGAGCAGTACTTC; cdr3_aa: CAWSVPAGLGEQYF; j_call: TRBJ2-7; clone_size: -; d_call: -; v_call: TRBV30
cdr3_nt: TGTGCCAGCAGCTTCGGCGGGGGGGGTGGCACAGATACGCAGTATTTT; cdr3_aa: CASSFGGGGGTDTQYF; j_call: TRBJ2-3; clone_size: -; d_call: TRBD2; v_call: TRBV7-2
cdr3_nt: TGTGCCTCACTCCGACCGGGGGTGAACACTGAAGCTTTCTTT; cdr3_aa: CASLRPGVNTEAFF; j_call: TRBJ1-1; clone_size: -; d_call: -; v_call: TRBV27
cdr3_nt: TGTGCCACCAGCAGAGATAGGGGAATATCTACAGATACGCAGTATTTT; cdr3_aa: CATSRDRGISTDTQYF; j_call: TRBJ2-3; clone_size: -; d_call: -; v_call: TRBV15
cdr3_nt: TGTGCCAGCAGTTACGGGGTCCCCCGGGGGGCAGATACGCAGTATTTT; cdr3_aa: CASSYGVPRGADTQYF; j_call: TRBJ2-3; clone_size: -; d_call: TRBD2; v_call: TRBV6-5
cdr3_nt: TGTGCCAGCAGCTTAGTACGGGGCTACGAGCAGTACTTC; cdr3_aa: CASSLVRGYEQYF; j_call: TRBJ2-7; clone_size: few; d_call: -; v_call: TRBV11-2
cdr3_nt: TGTGCCACCAGCAGAGAGGCAGGGCCCTACGAGCAGTACTTC; cdr3_aa: CATSREAGPYEQYF; j_call: TRBJ2-7; clone_size: -; d_call: -; v_call: TRBV15
cdr3_nt: TGTGCCAGCAGCTTCCGTAGCGGCAACAATGAGCAGTTCTTC; cdr3_aa: CASSFRSGNNEQFF; j_call: TRBJ2-1; clone_size: -; d_call: -; v_call: TRBV11-2
cdr3_nt: TGTGCCAGCAGCTTGCGGGATACGCAGTATTTT; cdr3_aa: CASSLRDTQYF; j_call: TRBJ2-3; clone_size: -; d_call: -; v_call: TRBV11-1
cdr3_nt: TGTGCCAGCAGCCAACAGGGGGGTTCTTACGAGCAGTACTTC; cdr3_aa: CASSQQGGSYEQYF; j_call: TRBJ2-7; clone_size: -; d_call: TRBD1; v_call: TRBV5-6
cdr3_nt: TGTGCCAGCAGTTTATCGATCGGAGCTCCTAGTGGTGAGCAGTTCTTC; cdr3_aa: CASSLSIGAPSGEQFF; j_call: TRBJ2-1; clone_size: few; d_call: -; v_call: TRBV27
cdr3_nt: TGCAGCGTTGAATCCAGCAGGGGGATGATAGCGGGAGCTGTTGCGAAGTACAATGAGCAGTTCTTC; cdr3_aa: CSVESSRGMIAGAVAKYNEQFF; j_call: TRBJ2-1; clone_size: -; d_call: TRBD2; v_call: TRBV29-1
cdr3_nt: TGTGCCAGCAGCTTAGCCGGGAGGGGCTACACCTTC; cdr3_aa: CASSLAGRGYTF; j_call: TRBJ1-2; clone_size: -; d_call: -; v_call: TRBV7-9
cdr3_nt: TGTGCCATCAGACGCGGGGGCACTAGCACAGATACGCAGTATTTT; cdr3_aa: CAIRRGGTSTDTQYF; j_call: TRBJ2-3; clone_size: -; d_call: -; v_call: TRBV10-3
cdr3_nt: TGTGCCAGCAGCTTCAGACAGGGCTATGGCTACACCTTC; cdr3_aa: CASSFRQGYGYTF; j_call: TRBJ1-2; clone_size: -; d_call: TRBD1; v_call: TRBV5-6